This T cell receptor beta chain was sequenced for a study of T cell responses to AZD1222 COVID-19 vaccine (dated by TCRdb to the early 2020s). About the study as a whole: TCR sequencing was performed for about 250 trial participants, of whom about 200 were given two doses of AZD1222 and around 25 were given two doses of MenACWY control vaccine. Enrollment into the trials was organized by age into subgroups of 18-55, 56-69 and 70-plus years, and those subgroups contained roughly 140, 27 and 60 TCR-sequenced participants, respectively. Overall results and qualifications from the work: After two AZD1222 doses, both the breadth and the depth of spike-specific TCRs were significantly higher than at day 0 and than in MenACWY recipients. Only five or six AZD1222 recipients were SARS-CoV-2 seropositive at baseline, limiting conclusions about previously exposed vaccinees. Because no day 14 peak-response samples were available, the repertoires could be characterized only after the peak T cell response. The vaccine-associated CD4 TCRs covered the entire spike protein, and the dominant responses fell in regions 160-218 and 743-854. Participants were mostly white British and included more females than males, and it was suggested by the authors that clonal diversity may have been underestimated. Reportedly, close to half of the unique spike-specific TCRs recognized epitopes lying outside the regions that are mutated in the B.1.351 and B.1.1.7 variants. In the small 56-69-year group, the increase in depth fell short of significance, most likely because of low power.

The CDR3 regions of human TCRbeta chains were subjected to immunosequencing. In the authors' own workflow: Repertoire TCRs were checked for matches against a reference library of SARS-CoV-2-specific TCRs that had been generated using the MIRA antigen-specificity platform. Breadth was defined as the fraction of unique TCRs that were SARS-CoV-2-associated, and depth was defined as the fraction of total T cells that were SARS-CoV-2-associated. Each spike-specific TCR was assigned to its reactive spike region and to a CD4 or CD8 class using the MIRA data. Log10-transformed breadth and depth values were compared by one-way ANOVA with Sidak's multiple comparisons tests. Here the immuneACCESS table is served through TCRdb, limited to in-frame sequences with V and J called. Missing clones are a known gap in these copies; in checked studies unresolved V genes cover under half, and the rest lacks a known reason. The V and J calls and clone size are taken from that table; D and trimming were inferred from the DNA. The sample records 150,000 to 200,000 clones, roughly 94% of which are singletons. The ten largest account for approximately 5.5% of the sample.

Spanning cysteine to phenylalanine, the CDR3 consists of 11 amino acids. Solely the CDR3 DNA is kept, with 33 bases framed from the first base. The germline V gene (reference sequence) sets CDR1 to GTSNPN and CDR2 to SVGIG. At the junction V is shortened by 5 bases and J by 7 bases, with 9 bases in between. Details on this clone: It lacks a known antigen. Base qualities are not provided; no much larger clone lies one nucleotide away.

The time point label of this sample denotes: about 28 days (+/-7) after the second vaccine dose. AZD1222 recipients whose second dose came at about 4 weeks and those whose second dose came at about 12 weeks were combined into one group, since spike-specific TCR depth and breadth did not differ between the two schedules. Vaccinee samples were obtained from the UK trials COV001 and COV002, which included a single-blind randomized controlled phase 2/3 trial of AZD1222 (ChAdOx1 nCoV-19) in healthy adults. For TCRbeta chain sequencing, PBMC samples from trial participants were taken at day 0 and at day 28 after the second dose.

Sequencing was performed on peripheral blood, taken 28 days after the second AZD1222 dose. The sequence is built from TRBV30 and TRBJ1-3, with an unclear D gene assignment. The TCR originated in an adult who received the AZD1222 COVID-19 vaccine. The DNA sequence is TGTGCCTGGGGCCGCGGTAACACCATATATTTT. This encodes CAWGRGNTIYF.